This TCR beta chain was observed in a study of read filtering for tumor transcriptome and immune sequencing. A few counts support this clonotype. From roughly 390 ng of RNA, a library with molecular barcoded alpha/delta and beta/gamma adaptors was made. A single record per CDR3 protein comes from TCRdb applying MiXCR to the reads. This sample has about 130,000 distinct CDR3 sequences, with approximately 13% found just once. Trimming took off 5 bases at V and 4 bases at J, with 14 bases between the two ends. The CDR3 loop spans 14 amino acids. Germline-derived CDR1 and CDR2 are SGHTA and FQGNSA. This chain connects TRBV7-2 to TRBJ2-5, with a weak D call TRBD2 (5 bases). The receptor was isolated from a donor at least 40 years old with multiple myeloma. The sequenced sample was a population of CD138-negative cells sorted from bone marrow. The CDR3 DNA sequence: TGTGCCAGCAGCGGAAGAGGCCGGGGAGAGACCCAGTACTTC. Translating it yields CASSGRGRGETQYF.